The entry below gives a single T cell receptor (beta chain) sequence along with its context. The target antigen is unknown. The CDR3 regions of TCR beta were amplified from RNA transcripts. HTBI primers drove first-round RT-PCR of the TCR CDR3. TCRdb ran MiXCR on the multiplex PCR reads and lists one entry per CDR3 protein. This table holds 650,000 to 750,000 distinct CDR3 sequences, 14% found once. This sample is drawn from a study of T cells in Graves' hyperthyroidism and ophthalmopathy. Overall study findings and caveats: A model of 13 V-J pairs discriminated ophthalmopathy from stable hyperthyroidism.

The CDR3 loop spans 15 amino acids. The V gene lost 3 bases and the J gene lost 2 bases, with 13 bases spanning the gap. This sequence originates from a woman under 30 with Graves' hyperthyroidism. This chain links TRBV12-3 or TRBV12-4 with TRBJ1-2; possibly TRBD1 for D (5 bases). Input material: blood. CDR3: CASSFMGPRNYGYTF. In DNA form, the CDR3 reads TGTGCCAGCAGTTTTATGGGACCTCGGAACTATGGCTACACCTTC.